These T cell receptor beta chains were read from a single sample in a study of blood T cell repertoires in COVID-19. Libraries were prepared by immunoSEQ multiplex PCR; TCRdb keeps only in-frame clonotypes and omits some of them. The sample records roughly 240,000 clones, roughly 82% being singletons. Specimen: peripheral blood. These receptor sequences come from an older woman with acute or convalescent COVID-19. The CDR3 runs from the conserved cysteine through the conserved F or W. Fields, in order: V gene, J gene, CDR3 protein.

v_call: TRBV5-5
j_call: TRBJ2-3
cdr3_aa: CASSFRQRSSTDTQYF

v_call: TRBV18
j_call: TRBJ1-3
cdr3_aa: CASSPVQVGDTIYF

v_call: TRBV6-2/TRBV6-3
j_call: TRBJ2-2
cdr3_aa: CASSYSMGQNTGELFF

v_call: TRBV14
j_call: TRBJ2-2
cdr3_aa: CASSQDRGRTGELFF

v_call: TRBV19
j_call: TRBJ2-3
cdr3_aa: CASSLWTVQGTDTQYF

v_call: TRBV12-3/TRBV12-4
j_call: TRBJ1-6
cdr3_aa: CASSDRVPSPLHF

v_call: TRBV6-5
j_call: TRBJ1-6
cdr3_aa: CASSYDQATNSPLHF

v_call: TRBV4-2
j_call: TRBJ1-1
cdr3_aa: CASSQIKQGHTEAFF

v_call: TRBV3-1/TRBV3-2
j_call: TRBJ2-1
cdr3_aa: CASSQDPSSGHNEQFF

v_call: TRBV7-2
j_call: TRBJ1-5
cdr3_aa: CASSLQGADSNQPQHF

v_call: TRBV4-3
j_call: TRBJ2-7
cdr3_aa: CASSPKGLGVSEQYF